What follows describes a single TCR beta chain. The protocol was immunoSEQ multiplex PCR, while the TCRdb copy is restricted to in-frame clones and leaves out a portion. This table has roughly 76,000 clones, around 94% appearing once. This entry comes from a study of control samples from healthy donors and cancer patients. This CDR3 spans 15 amino acids. The sample taken for sequencing was blood. This TCR was recovered from a woman under 30 in good health. The V and J genes are TRBV21-1 and TRBJ1-6; the table's D call TRBD1 went unverified against the DNA. TRBV21-1 counts as a pseudogene. The CDR3 DNA is TGTGCCAGCAGCAAGGGGGACACGGGTGTTGGGACCCTCCACTTT. This sequence encodes CASSKGDTGVGTLHF.